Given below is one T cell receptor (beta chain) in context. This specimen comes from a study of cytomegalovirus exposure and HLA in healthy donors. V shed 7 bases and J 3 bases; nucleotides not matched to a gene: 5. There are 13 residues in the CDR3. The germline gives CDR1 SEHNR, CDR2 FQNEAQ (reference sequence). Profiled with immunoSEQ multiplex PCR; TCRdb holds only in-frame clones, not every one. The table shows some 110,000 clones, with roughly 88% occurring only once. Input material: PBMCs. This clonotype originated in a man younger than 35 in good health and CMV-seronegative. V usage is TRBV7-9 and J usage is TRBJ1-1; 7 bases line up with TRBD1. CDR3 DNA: TGTGCCAGCAACGACAGGGTTTACACTGAAGCTTTCTTT. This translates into CASNDRVYTEAFF.